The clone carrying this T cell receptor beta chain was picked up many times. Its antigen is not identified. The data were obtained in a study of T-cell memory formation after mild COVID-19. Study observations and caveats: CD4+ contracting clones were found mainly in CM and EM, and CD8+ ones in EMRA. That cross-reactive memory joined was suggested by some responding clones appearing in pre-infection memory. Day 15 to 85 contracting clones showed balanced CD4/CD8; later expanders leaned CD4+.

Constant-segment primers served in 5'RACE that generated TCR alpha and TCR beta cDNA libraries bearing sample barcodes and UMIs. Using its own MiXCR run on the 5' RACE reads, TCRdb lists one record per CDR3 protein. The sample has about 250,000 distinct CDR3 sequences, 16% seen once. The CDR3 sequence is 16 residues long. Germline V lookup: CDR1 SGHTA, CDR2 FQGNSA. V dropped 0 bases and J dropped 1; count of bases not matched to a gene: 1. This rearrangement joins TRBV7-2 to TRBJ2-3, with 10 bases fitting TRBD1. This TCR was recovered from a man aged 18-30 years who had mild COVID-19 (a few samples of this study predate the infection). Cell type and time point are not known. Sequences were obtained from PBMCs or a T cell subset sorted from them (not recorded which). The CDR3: CASSLAGTGGTDTQYF. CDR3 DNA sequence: TGTGCCAGCAGCTTAGCGGGGACAGGGGGCACAGATACGCAGTATTTT.